The clone carrying this T cell receptor (beta chain) was observed many times. Its antigen is unknown. Via MiXCR, TCRdb re-called the reads, giving one row per CDR3 protein. The data contain 8,000 to 9,500 distinct CDR3 sequences, around 20% of them singletons. The record originates from a study of liver allograft versus peripheral blood T cells. As for the study in general: Hepatic allograft T cell receptor repertoires were evaluated relative to those present in recipients' peripheral blood. Overall study results and limits: Intra-allograft T cell receptor repertoires in the liver reportedly differed from peripheral blood repertoires.

J gave up 3 bases and V 5 bases, and 8 bases lay outside the gene matches. CDR3 length: 16 amino acids. Looked up from germline, CDR1 is MNHEY and CDR2 is SMNVEV (reference sequence). The sequence derives from a human patient who had a liver transplant. Some T cells may originate from the graft donor. The gene calls are TRBV27 and TRBJ1-5; TRBD1 agrees at 9 bases. This CDR3 is CASSPGQGYDNQPQHF. DNA for the CDR3: TGTGCCAGCAGTCCCGGACAGGGGTACGACAATCAGCCCCAGCATTTT.